This record looks at one TCR beta chain sequence and its context. Its antigen is not identified. The CDR3 loop spans 15 amino acids. Trimming took off 2 bases at V and 2 bases at J, with 13 bases between the two ends. CDR1 is MNHEY, CDR2 SVGAGI, per germline. This entry is derived from a study of cytomegalovirus exposure and HLA in healthy donors. As for the study in general: In a previous analysis, approximately 110 million unique TCR beta sequences were found from some 180 million T cells. Study-wide results and limits: Specificity for CMV antigens was confirmed in vitro for a few of the CMV-associated chains. Links to common viral pathogens appeared, in a later analysis, for several of the most significant clusters.

The primer mix had 60 Vbeta and 13 Jbeta primers. As processed by the authors: The count from a later analysis was some 76 million unique TCR beta chains, some 10 million of them shared. TCRdb keeps only in-frame clones here, not all; method: immunoSEQ multiplex PCR. V, J and clone size are those of that table, while D and trimming were read from the DNA. The sample yields about 150,000 clones, approximately 81% seen once. The chain couples TRBV6-5 to TRBJ2-7; D is perhaps TRBD1 (6 bases). The material sequenced was PBMCs. This TCR was recovered from a young man in good health and CMV-seropositive. The CDR3 region is CASSYQAPGAYEQYF. The CDR3 DNA follows: TGTGCCAGCAGTTACCAGGCCCCAGGGGCCTACGAGCAGTACTTC.